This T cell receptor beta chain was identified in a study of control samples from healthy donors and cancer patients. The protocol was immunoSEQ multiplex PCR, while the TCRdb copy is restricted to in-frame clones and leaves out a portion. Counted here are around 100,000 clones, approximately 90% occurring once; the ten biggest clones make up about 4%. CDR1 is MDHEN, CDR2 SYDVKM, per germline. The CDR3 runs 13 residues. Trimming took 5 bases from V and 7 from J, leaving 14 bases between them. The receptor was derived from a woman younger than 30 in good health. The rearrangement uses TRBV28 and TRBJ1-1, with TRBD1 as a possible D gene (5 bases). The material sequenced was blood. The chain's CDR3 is CASSPWGQSEAFF. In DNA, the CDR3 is TGTGCCAGCAGTCCCTGGGGCCAAAGTGAAGCTTTCTTT.